This is a list of T cell receptor beta chains from one sample in a study of cytomegalovirus exposure and HLA in healthy donors. Sequencing used immunoSEQ multiplex PCR; TCRdb keeps in-frame clones, though not all of them. Among 150,000 to 200,000 clones listed, under 75% were seen once. The sample consisted of PBMCs. Receptor source: a man aged 35 to 55 in good health and CMV-seropositive. The CDR3 runs from the conserved cysteine through the conserved F or W. A D gene is named only where the DNA matches it firmly. For some rows the clone size is stated as once, few or many, or as a class when expanded; others skip it.

V	J	D	size	CDR3	DNA
TRBV2	TRBJ1-5	-	-	CASSQDIYSNQPQHF	TGTGCCAGCAGTCAGGACATTTATAGCAATCAGCCCCAGCATTTT
TRBV27	TRBJ1-5	TRBD1	-	CASSFGTGGNQPQHF	TGTGCCAGCAGCTTCGGGACAGGCGGCAATCAGCCCCAGCATTTT
TRBV12-5	TRBJ2-5	TRBD1	-	CASGPGQGETQYF	TGTGCTAGTGGTCCCGGACAGGGTGAGACCCAGTACTTC
TRBV6-4	TRBJ2-1	TRBD1	-	CASSRQGASSSYNEQFF	TGTGCCAGCAGCCGACAGGGGGCCTCAAGCTCCTACAATGAGCAGTTCTTC
TRBV29-1	TRBJ1-1	-	few	CSVTKGQNTEAFF	TGCAGCGTGACAAAAGGACAGAACACTGAAGCTTTCTTT
TRBV9	TRBJ1-1	TRBD1	-	CASSVAGGSTEAFF	TGTGCCAGCAGCGTAGCAGGGGGATCTACTGAAGCTTTCTTT
TRBV19	TRBJ2-7	TRBD2	-	CANLAGGNYEQYF	TGTGCCAATTTAGCGGGGGGGAATTACGAGCAGTACTTC
TRBV6-1	TRBJ2-7	-	-	CASTGQIYEQYF	TGTGCCAGCACCGGACAGATCTACGAGCAGTACTTC
TRBV7-9	TRBJ1-1	TRBD1	-	CSSSFRDRGDTEAFF	TGTTCCAGCAGCTTTCGGGACAGGGGAGACACTGAAGCTTTCTTT
TRBV7-6	TRBJ1-1	-	once	CASSLKPNVNTEAFF	TGTGCCAGCAGCTTAAAGCCCAACGTGAACACTGAAGCTTTCTTT
TRBV5-1	TRBJ1-4	-	-	CASSMTGVTNEKLFF	TGCGCCAGCAGCATGACAGGCGTAACTAATGAAAAACTGTTTTTT
TRBV19	TRBJ2-7	-	-	CASSDGAYEQYF	TGTGCCAGTAGTGACGGGGCCTACGAGCAGTACTTC
TRBV18	TRBJ2-7	-	-	CASSLVSYEQYF	TGTGCCAGCTCTCTCGTCTCCTACGAGCAGTACTTC
TRBV29-1	TRBJ1-2	-	-	CSVDGDTF	TGCAGCGTTGACGGGGACACCTTC
TRBV7-6	TRBJ1-6	TRBD1	-	CASSTGGSPLHF	TGTGCCAGCAGTACAGGGGGGTCACCCCTCCACTTT
TRBV11-2	TRBJ2-1	-	-	CASSFIGANEQFF	TGTGCCAGCAGCTTTATAGGAGCAAATGAGCAGTTCTTC
TRBV27	TRBJ1-5	TRBD1	-	CASSSTGWQPQHF	TGTGCCAGCAGTTCGACAGGGTGGCAGCCCCAGCATTTT
TRBV15	TRBJ2-7	-	-	CATSRGQFYEQYF	TGCGCCACCAGCAGAGGACAGTTCTACGAGCAGTACTTC
TRBV21-1	TRBJ2-5	-	-	CASSKGEKGWGQETQYF	TGTGCCAGCAGCAAAGGAGAAAAGGGATGGGGGCAGGAGACCCAGTACTTC
TRBV5-8	TRBJ1-5	-	-	CASSLGGSSNQPQHF	TGTGCCAGCAGCTTGGGGGGCAGTAGCAATCAGCCCCAGCATTTT
TRBV2	TRBJ2-1	TRBD2	-	CASSPQAGGYNEQFF	TGTGCCAGCAGTCCCCAAGCGGGGGGCTACAATGAGCAGTTCTTC
TRBV30	TRBJ2-4	TRBD2	few	CAWRPSGGPKDIQYF	TGTGCCTGGAGGCCTAGCGGGGGGCCGAAGGACATTCAGTACTTC
TRBV5-4	TRBJ2-7	TRBD1	-	CASSLPGQGLSYEQYF	TGTGCCAGCAGCTTGCCGGGACAGGGACTCTCCTACGAGCAGTACTTC
TRBV19	TRBJ1-5	TRBD1	-	CASSRQGTGGNQPQHF	TGTGCCAGTAGTCGACAGGGGACGGGGGGCAATCAGCCCCAGCATTTT
TRBV18	TRBJ2-5	-	-	CASSPFDIYQETQYF	TGTGCCAGCTCACCTTTCGACATTTACCAAGAGACCCAGTACTTC
TRBV7-9	TRBJ2-2	TRBD1	-	CASSPTPGQGTGELFF	TGTGCCAGCAGCCCTACCCCGGGACAGGGGACCGGGGAGCTGTTTTTT
TRBV9	TRBJ2-5	TRBD2	once	CASSVVGGVQETQYF	TGTGCCAGCAGCGTAGTCGGGGGGGTCCAAGAGACCCAGTACTTC
TRBV7-2	TRBJ2-7	-	-	CASSSGQRSNLDEQYF	TGTGCCAGCAGCTCTGGACAGAGGAGTAACCTCGACGAGCAGTACTTC
TRBV5-1	TRBJ1-5	-	-	CASSPGGGGNQPQHF	TGCGCCAGCAGCCCGGGAGGGGGGGGCAATCAGCCCCAGCATTTT
TRBV7-9	TRBJ2-6	-	-	CSSSLGPGGSGANVLTF	TGTTCCAGCAGCTTAGGCCCCGGGGGCTCTGGGGCCAACGTCCTGACTTTC
TRBV27	TRBJ2-7	TRBD2	few	CASMPGGAGGSYEQYF	TGTGCCAGCATGCCCGGGGGGGCCGGGGGCTCCTACGAGCAGTACTTC
TRBV4-2	TRBJ2-1	-	few	CASSQDLGNEQFF	TGTGCCAGCAGCCAAGATCTAGGCAATGAGCAGTTCTTC
TRBV4-3	TRBJ1-4	TRBD1	-	CASSQDRAGGNEKLFF	TGCGCCAGCAGCCAAGATCGGGCAGGGGGGAATGAAAAACTGTTTTTT
TRBV5-1	TRBJ1-2	TRBD1	-	CASSLQGAGHGYTF	TGCGCCAGCAGCTTGCAGGGGGCGGGCCATGGCTACACCTTC
TRBV5-4	TRBJ2-2	-	-	CASSLGRGGTGELFF	TGTGCCAGCAGCTTGGGGAGGGGTGGCACCGGGGAGCTGTTTTTT
TRBV5-4	TRBJ1-1	TRBD1	few	CASRTVRGQGTEAFF	TGTGCCAGCCGTACCGTGAGGGGGCAAGGCACTGAAGCTTTCTTT
TRBV2	TRBJ2-7	TRBD1	-	CASSLTGGVPYEQYF	TGTGCCAGCAGTCTCACAGGGGGCGTCCCCTACGAGCAGTACTTC
TRBV5-4	TRBJ1-2	-	once	CASSLEQSYGYTF	TGTGCCAGCAGCTTAGAACAATCCTATGGCTACACCTTC
TRBV9	TRBJ2-5	-	-	CASSVEAAAAETQYF	TGTGCCAGCAGCGTAGAAGCAGCGGCGGCCGAGACCCAGTACTTC
TRBV19	TRBJ1-1	-	-	CASRGSGGRYAMNTEAFF	TGTGCCAGTCGGGGGTCGGGGGGGCGATATGCGATGAACACTGAAGCTTTCTTT
TRBV25-1	TRBJ2-5	TRBD1	-	CASSTRETGQGGETQYF	TGTGCCAGCAGTACACGTGAAACAGGACAGGGGGGAGAGACCCAGTACTTC
TRBV7-9	TRBJ1-1	-	once	CASSLAVIGGTEAFF	TGTGCCAGCAGCTTAGCGGTAATTGGGGGGACTGAAGCTTTCTTT
TRBV5-4	TRBJ2-5	TRBD1	-	CASSIEDREETQYF	TGTGCCAGCAGCATAGAGGACAGGGAAGAGACCCAGTACTTC
TRBV11-2	TRBJ2-1	-	-	CASSFQDKGLDEQFF	TGTGCCAGCAGCTTTCAGGACAAGGGGTTGGATGAGCAGTTCTTC
TRBV7-9	TRBJ2-3	TRBD2	-	CASSPGDSGGAADTQYF	TGTGCCAGCAGCCCCGGGGATAGCGGGGGGGCAGCAGATACGCAGTATTTT
TRBV30	TRBJ2-7	-	-	CAWSPNYEQYF	TGTGCCTGGAGCCCTAACTACGAGCAGTACTTC